The present T cell receptor (beta chain) was sequenced within a study of beta chain features in type 1 diabetes. V was shortened by 1 base and J by 15 bases, with 16 bases between the two germline ends. This CDR3 contains 13 residues. Germline V gives CDR1 SEHNR, CDR2 FQNEAQ (reference sequence). The whole isolated RNA underwent reverse transcription, so sequencing captured expressed TCRB transcripts. TCRdb keeps only in-frame clones here, not all; method: immunoSEQ multiplex PCR. The data show 310,000 or so clones, with 7.5% to 9% seen just once and around 0.44% held by the top ten. The chain couples TRBV7-9 to TRBJ2-1; perhaps TRBD2 as D (6 bases). The clonotype comes from a woman aged 18-29 years in good health. Sequenced sample: central memory CD4+ T cells from blood. The chain's CDR3 is CASSLGSGRHPFF. Written as DNA, the CDR3 is TGTGCCAGCAGCTTAGGTAGCGGCAGACATCCGTTCTTC.